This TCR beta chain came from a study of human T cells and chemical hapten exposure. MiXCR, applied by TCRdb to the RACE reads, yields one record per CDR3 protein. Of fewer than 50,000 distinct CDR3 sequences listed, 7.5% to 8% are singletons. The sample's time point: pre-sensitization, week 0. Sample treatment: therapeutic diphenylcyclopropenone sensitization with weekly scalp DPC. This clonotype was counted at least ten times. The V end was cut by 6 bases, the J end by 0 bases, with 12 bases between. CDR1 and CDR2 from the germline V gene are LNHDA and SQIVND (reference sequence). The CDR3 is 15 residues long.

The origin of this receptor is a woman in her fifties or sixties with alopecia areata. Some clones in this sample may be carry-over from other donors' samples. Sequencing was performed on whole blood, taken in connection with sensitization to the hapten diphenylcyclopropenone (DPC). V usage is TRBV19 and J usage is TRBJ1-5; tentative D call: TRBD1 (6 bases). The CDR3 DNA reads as TGTGCCAGTAGCGCCGGGACAAGTAGCAATCAGCCCCAGCATTTT. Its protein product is CASSAGTSSNQPQHF.